Following are 27 T cell receptor beta chains from one sample sequenced in a study of long-term antiretroviral therapy in people with HIV. The assay, immunoSEQ v3.0, was run at survey level. This table comes from immunoSEQ multiplex PCR, and its TCRdb copy is limited to in-frame clones, with some not included. The sample holds tens of thousands of clones; approximately 95% are singletons and the top ten take 3.1%. The source material was unsorted PBMCs, sampled 5.3 years after starting antiretroviral therapy. The receptors were gathered from a man over 45 with HIV.

This clone has a single count. This chain connects TRBV28 to TRBJ1-1, with 11 bases lining up with TRBD1. The V gene's germline CDR1 is MDHEN and CDR2 SYDVKM. This CDR3 contains 15 residues. V shed 2 bases, J shed 4 bases, and the junction held 3 bases outside the gene matches. CDR3 bases: TGTGCCAGCAGTTTAAGCGGGACAGGGGGCACTGAAGCTTTCTTT. Translated, it gives CASSLSGTGGTEAFF.

The J gene is TRBJ2-7, the V gene TRBV7-2, with D possibly called TRBD1 or TRBD2 (5 bases each). Germline CDR1 reads SGHTA; CDR2 reads FQGNSA. The CDR3 length is 14 residues. Trimming took off 1 base at V and 7 bases at J, with 14 bases between the two ends. The chain's CDR3 is CASSLEGDRLEQYF. CDR3 bases: TGTGCCAGCAGCTTAGAAGGGGACCGTTTGGAGCAGTACTTC.

This chain connects TRBV7-6 to TRBJ1-1, with D tentatively TRBD1 (5 bases). The germline V and J ends were trimmed by 5 bases and 0 bases, with 16 bases remaining between them. The CDR3 runs to 16 residues. From germline, CDR1 is SGHVS and CDR2 FNYEAQ. The CDR3 DNA reads as TGTGCCAGCAGCGAACTCGGGGCCATAATGAACACTGAAGCTTTCTTT. Amino acid sequence: CASSELGAIMNTEAFF. Filled out from reference TRBV7-6 and TRBJ1-1, the complete variable domain reads GAGVSQSPRYKVTKRGQDVALRCDPISGHVSLYWYRQALGQGPEFLTYFNYEAQQDKSGLPNDRFSAERPEGSISTLTIQRTEQRDSAMYRCASSELGAIMNTEAFFGQGTRLTVV.

The chain employs TRBV4-1 and TRBJ1-5, with 10 bases aligning to TRBD1. The junction had 21 bases not matched to a gene; V was cut back by 4 bases and J by 9 bases. CDR1 and CDR2 from the germline V gene are MGHRA and YSYEKL. The CDR3 loop spans 19 amino acids. The CDR3: CASSRSGTGADILLAPQHF. The CDR3 DNA is TGCGCCAGCAGCCGGTCCGGGACAGGGGCCGACATATTGTTAGCGCCCCAGCATTTT.

This chain links TRBV7-9 with TRBJ2-3; D is tentatively TRBD1 or TRBD2 (6 bases each). The V and J ends lost 5 bases and 5 bases respectively, with 14 bases between them. This CDR3 comprises 14 residues. The germline V gene encodes CDR1 SEHNR and CDR2 FQNEAQ (reference sequence). In DNA form, the CDR3 reads TGTGCCAGCAGCGCAGACGGGGGCCTAGATACGCAGTATTTT. Translating gives CASSADGGLDTQYF.

The V gene is TRBV5-6, the J gene TRBJ2-1; D is possibly TRBD1 or TRBD2 (5 bases each). Germline loops: CDR1 SGHDT, CDR2 YYEEEE. CDR3 length: 14 residues. The ends were cut back, 9 bases at V and 9 bases at J, with 22 bases in the middle. The CDR3 loop is CATQPGPGISEQFF. In nucleotides, the CDR3 is TGTGCCACCCAACCGGGACCCGGTATAAGTGAGCAGTTCTTC. Full variable domain (rest looked up from reference TRBV5-6 and TRBJ2-1): DAGVTQSPTHLIKTRGQQVTLRCSPKSGHDTVSWYQQALGQGPQFIFQYYEEEERQRGNFPDRFSGHQFPNYSSELNVNALLLGDSALYLCATQPGPGISEQFFGPGTRLTVL.

V usage is TRBV6-1 and J usage is TRBJ2-7, with D perhaps TRBD1 (5 bases). The CDR3 sequence is 15 residues long. V was clipped by 1 base and J by 6 bases, with 16 bases between them. CDR1 MNHNS and CDR2 SASEGT come from the germline V gene. The CDR3 DNA is TGTGCCAGCAGTGAAGTGGAAGGGGTGTTCCTCGAGCAGTACTTC. Translation: CASSEVEGVFLEQYF.

This chain connects TRBV7-2 to TRBJ2-5, with unresolved D. Germline V gene lookup returns CDR1 SGHTA and CDR2 FQGNSA. The CDR3 is made up of 12 amino acids. The germline V and J ends were trimmed by 5 bases and 12 bases, with 16 bases remaining between them. DNA for the CDR3: TGTGCCAGCAGCATAATGTCCAATTACAAGTACTTC. It specifies CASSIMSNYKYF.

V gene TRBV7-2 combines with J gene TRBJ2-5; TRBD2 is a possible D gene (6 bases). CDR1 is SGHTA and CDR2 is FQGNSA in the germline V gene. The ends were cut back, 1 base at V and 9 bases at J, with 18 bases in the middle. CDR3 size: 15 residues. In nucleotides, the CDR3 is TGTGCCAGCAGCTTAGACGGGGGTACTAAGAGGGCCCAGTACTTC. Protein sequence: CASSLDGGTKRAQYF.

V is TRBV29-1 and J is TRBJ2-4; no clear D. Germline V lookup: CDR1 SQVTM, CDR2 ANQGSEA. Between the trimmed V and J ends, which lost 4 bases and 0 bases, there was a span of 10 bases. The length of the CDR3 is 14 residues. The CDR3 sequence is CSVAGLLAKNIQYF. The CDR3, as DNA: TGCAGCGTTGCAGGTCTACTAGCCAAAAACATTCAGTACTTC.

The V gene is TRBV2, the J gene TRBJ2-3, with 14 positions matching TRBD2. The CDR3 has 18 amino acids. Germline CDR1 is SNHLY and CDR2 is FYNNEI. V lost 4 bases and J lost 1; bases outside the gene matches: 7. CDR3: CASSAGTSGGRGTDTQYF. The CDR3 DNA follows: TGTGCCAGCAGTGCCGGGACTAGCGGGGGACGGGGCACAGATACGCAGTATTTT.

The genes are TRBV6-1 and TRBJ1-2; D is undetermined. The CDR3 has 15 residues. With 4 bases removed from V and 4 bases from J, the gap between germline ends came to 16 bases. Germline V gene lookup returns CDR1 MNHNS and CDR2 SASEGT. The chain's CDR3 is CASSVIGETSYGYTF. DNA for the CDR3: TGTGCCAGCAGTGTTATCGGGGAGACCTCCTATGGCTACACCTTC.

There are a few counts of this clone. The V and J genes are TRBV18 and TRBJ2-7, with D perhaps matching TRBD1 (6 bases). V was clipped by 3 bases and J by 3 bases, with 15 bases between them. Per the germline V gene, CDR1 is KGHSH and CDR2 is LQKENI. The CDR3 length is 15 residues. DNA for the CDR3: TGTGCCAGCTCACCGAGCTTATCGGACAGCTACGAGCAGTACTTC. Its translation is CASSPSLSDSYEQYF.

This clone was detected once. This chain uses TRBV27 with TRBJ2-3; D ambiguous. The V end lost 5 bases, the J end lost 0 bases, and 12 bases lay between the germline ends. Germline V CDR1 and CDR2: MNHEY, SMNVEV (reference sequence). The CDR3 is 15 residues long. In nucleotides, the CDR3 is TGTGCCAGCAGTGTGGAAACCCCTAGCACAGATACGCAGTATTTT. This encodes CASSVETPSTDTQYF.

This chain connects TRBV4-1 to TRBJ2-3; TRBD1 matches at 8 bases. V was clipped by 3 bases and J by 5 bases; unmatched bases: 10. Germline CDR1 MGHRA, CDR2 YSYEKL. This CDR3 contains 16 residues. The CDR3 protein is CASSQGQAPFLDTQYF. The DNA of the CDR3 is TGCGCCAGCAGCCAGGGACAGGCCCCTTTTCTAGATACGCAGTATTTT.

This chain connects TRBV27 to TRBJ2-2; 8 nucleotides line up with TRBD2. J lost 5 bases, V lost 5 bases, and 16 bases had no gene match. This CDR3 comprises 18 residues. Looked up from germline, CDR1 is MNHEY and CDR2 is SMNVEV (reference sequence). The DNA for the CDR3 is TGTGCCAGCAGTCCCGGAGCGGGGGCCGATCTCAAAACCGGGGAGCTGTTTTTT. Residues: CASSPGAGADLKTGELFF.

The CDR3 protein is CASSRGGSNTEAFF. DNA of the CDR3: TGTGCCAGCTCACGAGGAGGGAGCAACACTGAAGCTTTCTTT. This chain uses TRBV18 with TRBJ1-1; D unclear. The CDR3 runs to 14 residues. V was pared by 4 bases and J by 2 bases, with 11 bases between. In germline, CDR1 is KGHSH, CDR2 LQKENI.

The chain is built from TRBV15 and TRBJ1-5; no definite D call. Germline CDR1 LNHNV, CDR2 YYDKDF (reference sequence). The CDR3 runs to 13 residues. Trimming removed 1 base at V and 7 bases at J, with 8 bases between. The CDR3 DNA is TGTGCCACCAGCAGAGGTGGGGAGCAGCCCCAGCATTTT. Protein: CATSRGGEQPQHF. Using reference TRBV15 and TRBJ1-5 for the parts outside the CDR3, the full variable domain is DAMVIQNPRYQVTQFGKPVTLSCSQTLNHNVMYWYQQKSSQAPKLLFHYYDKDFNNEADTPDNFQSRRPNTSFCFLDIRSPGLGDTAMYLCATSRGGEQPQHFGDGTRLSIL.

V gene TRBV19 combines with J gene TRBJ1-1, with TRBD1 matching 8 bases. With 4 bases clipped from V and 1 base from J, the junction kept 5 bases outside the gene matches. Germline CDR1 reads LNHDA; CDR2 reads SQIVND (reference sequence). This CDR3 has 15 amino acids. In DNA, the CDR3 is TGTGCCAGTAGTAGCCAGGGGGCACAGAACACTGAAGCTTTCTTT. Amino acid sequence: CASSSQGAQNTEAFF.

The chain carries TRBV28 and TRBJ1-5; 9 nucleotides align to TRBD1. Germline trimming cut 5 bases from V and 4 bases from J; bases unmatched to any gene: 3. This CDR3 comprises 14 residues. Per germline, CDR1 MDHEN and CDR2 SYDVKM. The CDR3 here is CASSEQGANQPQHF. The CDR3 DNA sequence: TGTGCCAGCAGTGAACAGGGGGCAAATCAGCCCCAGCATTTT. Full variable domain (outside the CDR3, taken from reference TRBV28 and TRBJ1-5): DVKVTQSSRYLVKRTGEKVFLECVQDMDHENMFWYRQDPGLGLRLIYFSYDVKMKEKGDIPEGYSVSREKKERFSLILESASTNQTSMYLCASSEQGANQPQHFGDGTRLSIL.

In the case of this clone: No DNA is shown, since the ends of the CDR3 on it are uncertain; the CDR3 is the one TCRdb lists. The J gene is TRBJ2-2, the V gene TRBV21-1. TRBV21-1 is annotated as a pseudogene. With termini counted, the CDR3 has 15 amino acids. The CDR3 here is CASSKVRGPSGSCFF.

This chain connects TRBV9 to TRBJ2-2; D tentatively fits TRBD1 or TRBD2 (6 bases each). The germline V gene has CDR1 SGDLS and CDR2 YYNGEE. CDR3 length: 14 amino acids. V was cut by 9 bases and J by 2 bases, with 14 bases left in between. CDR3 sequence: CATGGTSNTGELFF. The DNA of the CDR3 is TGTGCCACCGGCGGGACAAGTAACACCGGGGAGCTGTTTTTT.

This chain links TRBV11-3 with TRBJ2-7; TRBD1 aligns across 9 bases. V shed 5 bases, J shed 0 bases, and the junction held 5 bases outside the gene matches. Germline-derived CDR1 and CDR2 are SGHNT and YENEEA. This CDR3 has 15 amino acids. The CDR3 region has the DNA TGTGCCAGCAGCGCTTCGACAGGGGGCTCCTACGAGCAGTACTTC. This translates into CASSASTGGSYEQYF.

This rearrangement joins TRBV5-1 to TRBJ1-5; D is undetermined. Germline assignment: CDR1 SGHRS and CDR2 YFSETQ. The CDR3 runs to 15 residues. Trimming shortened V by 0 bases and J by 1 base, and 8 bases separated the two germline ends. The CDR3 here is CASSLGMGSNQPQHF. CDR3 nucleotides: TGCGCCAGCAGCTTGGGAATGGGGAGCAATCAGCCCCAGCATTTT.

The chain combines TRBV12-5 with TRBJ1-1; unclear D gene. The CDR3 consists of 15 residues. Germline-derived CDR1 and CDR2 are LGHNT and FRNRAP. V dropped 4 bases and J dropped 0 bases, with 12 bases sitting between them. The chain's CDR3 is CASGSYGRLNTEAFF. The DNA for the CDR3 is TGTGCTAGTGGTTCCTACGGGCGTCTGAACACTGAAGCTTTCTTT.

V usage is TRBV4-2 and J usage is TRBJ1-1; TRBD1 aligns across 8 bases. This CDR3 has 15 amino acids. Germline V gene data show CDR1 as LGHNA and CDR2 as YNFKEQ. Trimming at V came to 1 base and at J to 4 bases, leaving 5 bases not matched to a gene. The CDR3 region is CASSQGTGSVTEAFF. In DNA form, the CDR3 reads TGTGCCAGCAGCCAAGGGACAGGGTCGGTCACTGAAGCTTTCTTT.

The V call is TRBV7-3, the J call TRBJ2-1; D is perhaps TRBD2 (6 bases). The CDR3 runs 14 residues. V was cut by 5 bases and J by 7 bases, with 15 bases left in between. Germline CDR1 SGHTA, CDR2 FQGTGA. The CDR3 protein is CASSPTLARNEQFF. The CDR3 DNA reads as TGTGCCAGCAGCCCTACACTAGCACGGAATGAGCAGTTCTTC.